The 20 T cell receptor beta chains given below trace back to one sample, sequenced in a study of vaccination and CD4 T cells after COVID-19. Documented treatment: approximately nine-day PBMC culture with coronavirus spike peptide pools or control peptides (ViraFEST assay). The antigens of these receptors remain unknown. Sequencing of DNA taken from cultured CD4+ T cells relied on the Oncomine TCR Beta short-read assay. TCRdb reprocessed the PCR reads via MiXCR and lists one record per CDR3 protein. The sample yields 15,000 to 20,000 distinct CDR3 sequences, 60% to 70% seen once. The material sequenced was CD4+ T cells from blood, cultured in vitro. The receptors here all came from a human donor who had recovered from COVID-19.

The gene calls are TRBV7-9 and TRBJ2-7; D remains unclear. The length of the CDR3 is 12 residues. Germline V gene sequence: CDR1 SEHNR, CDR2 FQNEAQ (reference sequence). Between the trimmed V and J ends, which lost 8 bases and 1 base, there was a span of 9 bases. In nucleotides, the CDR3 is TGTGCCAGCCGATATGATTCCTACGAGCAGTACTTC. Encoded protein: CASRYDSYEQYF.

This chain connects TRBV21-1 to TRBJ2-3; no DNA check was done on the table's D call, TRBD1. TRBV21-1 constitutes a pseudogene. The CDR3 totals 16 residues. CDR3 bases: TGTGCCAGCAGCTCCAACCAGGACAGTTGCACAGATACGCAGTATTTT. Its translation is CASSSNQDSCTDTQYF.

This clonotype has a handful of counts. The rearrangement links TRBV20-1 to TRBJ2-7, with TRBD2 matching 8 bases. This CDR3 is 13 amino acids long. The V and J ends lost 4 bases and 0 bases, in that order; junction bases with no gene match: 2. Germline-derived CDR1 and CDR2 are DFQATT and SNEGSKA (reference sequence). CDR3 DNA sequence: TGCAGTGCTATCAGCGGGAGCTCCTACGAGCAGTACTTC. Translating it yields CSAISGSSYEQYF.

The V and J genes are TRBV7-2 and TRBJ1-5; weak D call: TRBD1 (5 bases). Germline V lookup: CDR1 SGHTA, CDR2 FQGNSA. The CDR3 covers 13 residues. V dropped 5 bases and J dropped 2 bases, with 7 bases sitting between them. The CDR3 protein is CASSIRGNQPQHF. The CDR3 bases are TGTGCCAGCAGCATCAGGGGCAATCAGCCCCAGCATTTT.

This CDR3 is CASSTNYGYTF. DNA of the CDR3: TGTGCCAGCAGCACTAACTATGGCTACACCTTC. V and J are TRBV28 and TRBJ1-2; D gene ambiguous. Germline CDR1 and CDR2: MDHEN and SYDVKM. The CDR3 runs to 11 residues. V was shortened by 6 bases and J by 0 bases, with 2 bases between the two germline ends.

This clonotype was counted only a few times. For the CDR3, the DNA is TGTGCCAGCAGTTACATCTCTGGATTTAACTATGGCTACACCTTC. It yields the protein CASSYISGFNYGYTF. The chain couples TRBV6-2 or TRBV6-3 to TRBJ1-2; D is uncertain. The CDR3 covers 15 residues. V gave up 2 bases and J gave up 1 base, with 11 bases separating them. CDR1 is MNHEY, CDR2 SVGEGT, per germline.

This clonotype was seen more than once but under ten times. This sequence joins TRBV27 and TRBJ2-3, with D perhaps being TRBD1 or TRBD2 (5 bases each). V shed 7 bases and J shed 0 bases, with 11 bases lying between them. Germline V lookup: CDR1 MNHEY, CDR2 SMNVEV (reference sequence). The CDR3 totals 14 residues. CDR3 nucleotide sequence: TGTGCCAGCACCACCTGGGGGAGCACAGATACGCAGTATTTT. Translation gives CASTTWGSTDTQYF.

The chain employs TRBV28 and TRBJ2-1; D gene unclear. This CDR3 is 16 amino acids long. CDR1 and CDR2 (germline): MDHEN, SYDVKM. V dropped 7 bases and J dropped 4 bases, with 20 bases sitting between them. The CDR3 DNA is TGTGCCAGCACGGAACCCCGCAGCTTTTCTTACAATGAGCAGTTCTTC. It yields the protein CASTEPRSFSYNEQFF.

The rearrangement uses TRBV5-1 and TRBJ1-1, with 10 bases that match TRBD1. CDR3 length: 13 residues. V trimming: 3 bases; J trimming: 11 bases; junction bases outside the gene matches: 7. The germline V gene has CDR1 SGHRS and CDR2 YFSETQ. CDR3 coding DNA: TGCGCCAGCAGCTCAGAGGGACAGGGGTCGGCTTTCTTT. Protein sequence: CASSSEGQGSAFF.

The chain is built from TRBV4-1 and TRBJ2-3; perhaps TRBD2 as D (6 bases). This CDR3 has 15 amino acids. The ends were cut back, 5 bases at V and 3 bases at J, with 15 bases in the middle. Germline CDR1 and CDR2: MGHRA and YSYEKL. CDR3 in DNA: TGCGCCAGCAGCTCCTACAGAGGAGGGACAGATACGCAGTATTTT. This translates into CASSSYRGGTDTQYF.

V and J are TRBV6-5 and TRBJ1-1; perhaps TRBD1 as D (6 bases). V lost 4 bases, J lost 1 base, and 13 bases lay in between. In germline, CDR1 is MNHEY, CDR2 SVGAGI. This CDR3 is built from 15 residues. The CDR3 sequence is CASSSPGQKNTEAFF. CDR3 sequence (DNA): TGTGCCAGCAGTTCCCCCGGACAGAAGAACACTGAAGCTTTCTTT.

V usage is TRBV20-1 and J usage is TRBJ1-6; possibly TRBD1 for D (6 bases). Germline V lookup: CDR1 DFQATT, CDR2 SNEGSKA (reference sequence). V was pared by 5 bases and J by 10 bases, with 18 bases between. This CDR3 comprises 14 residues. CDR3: CSAVLGGRGSPLHF. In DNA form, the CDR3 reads TGCAGTGCTGTTCTCGGGGGGCGAGGATCACCCCTCCACTTT.

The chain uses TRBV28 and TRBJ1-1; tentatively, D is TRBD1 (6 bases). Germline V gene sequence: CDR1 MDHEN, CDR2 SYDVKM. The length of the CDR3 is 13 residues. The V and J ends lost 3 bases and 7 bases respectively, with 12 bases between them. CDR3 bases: TGTGCCAGCAGTTTGGGCAGGGGAAGTGAAGCTTTCTTT. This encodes CASSLGRGSEAFF.

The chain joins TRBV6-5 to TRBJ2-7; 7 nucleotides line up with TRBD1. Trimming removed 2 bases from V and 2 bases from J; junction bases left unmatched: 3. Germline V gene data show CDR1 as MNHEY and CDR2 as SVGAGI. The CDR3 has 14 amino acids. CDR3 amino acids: CASSYEQGAYEQYF. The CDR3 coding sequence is TGTGCCAGCAGTTACGAGCAGGGGGCCTACGAGCAGTACTTC.

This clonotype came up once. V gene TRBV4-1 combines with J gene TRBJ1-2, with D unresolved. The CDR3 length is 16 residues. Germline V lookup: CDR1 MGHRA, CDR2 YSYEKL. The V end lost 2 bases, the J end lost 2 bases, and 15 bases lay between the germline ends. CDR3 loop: CASSQPTQRPNYGYTF. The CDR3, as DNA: TGCGCCAGCAGCCAACCTACACAGAGACCAAACTATGGCTACACCTTC.

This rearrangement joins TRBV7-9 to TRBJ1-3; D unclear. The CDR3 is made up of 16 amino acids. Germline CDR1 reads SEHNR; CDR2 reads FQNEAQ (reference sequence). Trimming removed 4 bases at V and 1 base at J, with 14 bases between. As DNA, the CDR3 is TGTGCCAGCAGCTCGTATCCTACTAGGTCTGGAAACACCATATATTTT. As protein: CASSSYPTRSGNTIYF.

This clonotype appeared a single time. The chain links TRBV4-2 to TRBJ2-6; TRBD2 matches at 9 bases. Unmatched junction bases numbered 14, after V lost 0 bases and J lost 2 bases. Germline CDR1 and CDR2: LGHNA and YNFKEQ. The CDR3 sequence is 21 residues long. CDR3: CASSQDNQGGRVGAGANVLTF. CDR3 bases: TGTGCCAGCAGCCAAGATAATCAGGGCGGGAGGGTAGGCGCTGGGGCCAACGTCCTGACTTTC.

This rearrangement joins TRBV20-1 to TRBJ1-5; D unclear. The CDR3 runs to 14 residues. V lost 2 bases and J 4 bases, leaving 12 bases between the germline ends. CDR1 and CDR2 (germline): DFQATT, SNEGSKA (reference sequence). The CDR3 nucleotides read TGCAGTGCTAGAACTGCTATGGGAAATCAGCCCCAGCATTTT. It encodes CSARTAMGNQPQHF.

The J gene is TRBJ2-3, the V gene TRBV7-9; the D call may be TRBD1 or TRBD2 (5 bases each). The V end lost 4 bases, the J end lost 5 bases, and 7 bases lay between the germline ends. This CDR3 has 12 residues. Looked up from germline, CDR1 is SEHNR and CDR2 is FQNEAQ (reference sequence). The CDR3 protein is CASSWGIDTQYF. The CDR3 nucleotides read TGTGCCAGCAGCTGGGGGATAGATACGCAGTATTTT.

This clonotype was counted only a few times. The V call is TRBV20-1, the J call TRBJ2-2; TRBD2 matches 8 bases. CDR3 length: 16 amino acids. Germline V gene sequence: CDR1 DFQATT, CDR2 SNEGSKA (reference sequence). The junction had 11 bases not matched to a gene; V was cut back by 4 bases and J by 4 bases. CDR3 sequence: CSAINRAGGVTGELFF. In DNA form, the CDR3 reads TGCAGTGCTATAAATCGGGCGGGGGGTGTCACCGGGGAGCTGTTTTTT.